The rows below give T cell receptor beta chains drawn from one sample of a study of blood T cell repertoires in COVID-19. Sequenced by immunoSEQ multiplex PCR; TCRdb stores in-frame clones only, minus some. The table includes fewer than 350,000 clones, around 90% detected once. Sequencing was performed on PBMCs or T cells enriched from blood (not recorded which). These TCRs come from a man in his 60s who had recovered from COVID-19. CDR3s include the opening cysteine and the closing phenylalanine or tryptophan. The D gene is left open where the match is weak. Some rows mark clone size as missing; the rest say once, few, many or name a class of expanded clone.

TRBJ2-2,-,TRBV21-1,-,CASSRPPGELFF,TGTGCCAGCAGCAGGCCCCCCGGGGAGCTGTTTTTT
TRBJ2-1,-,TRBV28,TRBD2,CASSRLAGGPGNEQFF,TGTGCCAGCAGCAGACTAGCGGGAGGGCCGGGCAATGAGCAGTTCTTC
TRBJ2-6,-,TRBV28,-,CASTLPGSGANVLTF,TGTGCCAGCACTCTCCCAGGGTCTGGGGCCAACGTCCTGACTTTC
TRBJ2-2,-,TRBV7-2,TRBD2,CASSLGLANLGELFF,TGTGCCAGCAGCCTAGGACTAGCCAACTTGGGGGAGCTGTTTTTT
TRBJ2-7,few,TRBV5-1,TRBD2,CASSRPGLASEEQYF,TGCGCCAGCAGCCGTCCGGGACTAGCGTCTGAAGAGCAGTACTTC
TRBJ1-3,-,TRBV27,-,CASSPTPGRGNTIYF,TGTGCCAGCAGTCCTACTCCGGGAAGAGGAAACACCATATATTTT
TRBJ2-5,-,TRBV19,TRBD1,CASSEQGYGTQYF,TGTGCCAGTAGTGAACAGGGGTATGGGACCCAGTACTTC
TRBJ1-1,-,TRBV25-1,TRBD1,CASSDPGQGNTEAFF,TGTGCCAGCAGTGACCCGGGACAGGGGAACACTGAAGCTTTCTTT
TRBJ2-7,-,TRBV9,TRBD1,CASSVGPGGSYEQYF,TGTGCCAGCAGCGTAGGGCCAGGGGGTTCCTACGAGCAGTACTTC
TRBJ2-3,-,TRBV4-1,TRBD2,CASSQGMTSKADTQYF,TGCGCCAGCAGCCAAGGGATGACTAGCAAGGCAGATACGCAGTATTTT
TRBJ2-2,-,TRBV15,-,CATSRGRSPVTGELFF,TGTGCCACCAGCAGAGGAAGATCCCCGGTCACCGGGGAGCTGTTTTTT
TRBJ1-2,-,TRBV2,-,CARQTANYGYTF,TGTGCCAGGCAGACAGCTAACTATGGCTACACCTTC
TRBJ2-2,-,TRBV28,-,CASSLVQVSGELFF,TGTGCCAGCAGTTTGGTGCAGGTCAGCGGGGAGCTGTTTTTT
TRBJ2-1,-,TRBV28,-,CASSQYRGGNRNEQFF,TGTGCCAGCAGTCAGTACAGGGGGGGAAATAGGAATGAGCAGTTCTTC
TRBJ2-5,-,TRBV24-1,TRBD1,CATSDPGQGSGTQYF,TGTGCCACCAGTGACCCTGGACAGGGAAGCGGGACCCAGTACTTC
TRBJ2-5,-,TRBV7-9,TRBD2,CASSLMTSGSKETQYF,TGTGCCAGCAGCTTGATGACTAGCGGGAGCAAAGAGACCCAGTACTTC
TRBJ1-2,few,TRBV10-3,TRBD1,CAIKGQGDYGYTF,TGTGCCATCAAGGGACAGGGAGACTATGGCTACACCTTC
TRBJ2-2,-,TRBV5-1,TRBD2,CASTLRGGRGTGELFF,TGCGCCAGCACCCTCCGCGGCGGGAGAGGGACCGGGGAGCTGTTTTTT
TRBJ2-2,-,TRBV28,TRBD2,CASNLSGSQGGELFF,TGTGCCAGCAACCTTAGCGGGAGTCAGGGCGGGGAGCTGTTTTTT
TRBJ2-2,-,TRBV28,TRBD1,CASSTRRGPTGELFF,TGTGCCAGCAGTACGCGCAGGGGGCCCACCGGGGAGCTGTTTTTT
TRBJ1-5,-,TRBV3-1/TRBV3-2,-,CASSQDRGSQPQHF,TGTGCCAGCAGCCAAGATCGGGGGTCCCAGCCCCAGCATTTT
TRBJ1-1,-,TRBV7-2,-,CASSRQGVNTEAFF,TGTGCCAGCAGCCGGCAGGGTGTGAACACTGAAGCTTTCTTT
TRBJ2-3,few,TRBV7-3,TRBD2,CASSLGPSGGGTDTQYF,TGTGCCAGCAGCTTAGGCCCTAGCGGGGGAGGGACAGATACGCAGTATTTT
TRBJ2-3,-,TRBV9,-,CASSVDKEAITTDTQYF,TGTGCCAGCAGCGTAGATAAAGAGGCCATTACCACAGATACGCAGTATTTT